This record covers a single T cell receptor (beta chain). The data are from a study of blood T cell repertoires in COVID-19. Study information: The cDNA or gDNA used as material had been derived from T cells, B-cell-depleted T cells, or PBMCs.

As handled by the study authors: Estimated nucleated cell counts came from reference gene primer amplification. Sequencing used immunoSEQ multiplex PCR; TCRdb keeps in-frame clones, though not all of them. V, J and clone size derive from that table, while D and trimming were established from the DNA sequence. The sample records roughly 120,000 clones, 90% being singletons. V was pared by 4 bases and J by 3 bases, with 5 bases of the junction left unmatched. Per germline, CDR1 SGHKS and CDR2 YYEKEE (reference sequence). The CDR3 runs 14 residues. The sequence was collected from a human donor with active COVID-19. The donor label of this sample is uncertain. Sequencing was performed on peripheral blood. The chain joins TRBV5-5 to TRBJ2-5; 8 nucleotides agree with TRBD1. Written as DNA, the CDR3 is TGTGCCAGCAGCACCGGGACAGGAAAAGAGACCCAGTACTTC. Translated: CASSTGTGKETQYF.